The rows below give T cell receptor beta chains drawn from one sample of a study of cytomegalovirus exposure and HLA in healthy donors. This table comes from immunoSEQ multiplex PCR, and its TCRdb copy is limited to in-frame clones, with some not included. The top ten clones hold less than 1.5% of a sample with about 180,000 clones, around 80% of them seen once. The sequencing input was PBMCs. The origin of the receptors is a girl aged 5-17 years in good health and CMV-seropositive. Both conserved end residues are part of each CDR3. The D gene is left open where the match is weak. Clone sizes are given selectively: once, few, many, or a class where the clone is expanded.

CDR3aa,CDR3nt,d_gene,abundance,j_gene,v_gene
CASSGPSNTDTQYF,TGCGCCAGCAGCGGGCCTAGCAACACAGATACGCAGTATTTT,-,-,TRBJ2-3,TRBV5-1
CASSLDPGGPVYEQYF,TGTGCCAGCAGCTTAGATCCAGGGGGCCCAGTCTACGAGCAGTACTTC,TRBD1,-,TRBJ2-7,TRBV7-9
CASSIGGKTEAFF,TGTGCCAGTAGTATCGGAGGGAAGACTGAAGCTTTCTTT,-,-,TRBJ1-1,TRBV19
CASSYSGRARTEAFF,TGTGCCAGCAGTTACTCAGGGAGGGCCAGAACTGAAGCTTTCTTT,-,once,TRBJ1-1,TRBV6-5
CASIVDSTNTGELFF,TGTGCCAGCATCGTCGACAGCACGAACACCGGGGAGCTGTTTTTT,-,few,TRBJ2-2,TRBV7-2
CASSVGTGTYEQYF,TGTGCCAGCAGCGTAGGGACAGGGACCTACGAGCAGTACTTC,TRBD1,-,TRBJ2-7,TRBV9
CASSNRRAETQYF,TGTGCCAGCAGTAACAGGCGAGCGGAGACCCAGTACTTC,-,-,TRBJ2-5,TRBV6-5
CASSVCRLPLQGCIQPQHF,TGCGCCAGCAGTGTGTGTCGTCTCCCGTTACAGGGGTGCATTCAGCCCCAGCATTTT,TRBD1,-,TRBJ1-5,TRBV10-2
CASSPRTGNQPQHF,TGTGCCAGCAGTCCCCGGACAGGTAATCAGCCCCAGCATTTT,TRBD1,-,TRBJ1-5,TRBV6-6
CASSLNAGGSYNEQFF,TGTGCCAGCAGCTTAAATGCAGGGGGATCCTACAATGAGCAGTTCTTC,TRBD1,few,TRBJ2-1,TRBV7-2
CASATGTGLMDTQYF,TGTGCCAGCGCTACCGGGACAGGGTTAATGGATACGCAGTATTTT,TRBD1,-,TRBJ2-3,TRBV18
CASSLWPGSGYEQYF,TGCGCCAGCAGCTTGTGGCCGGGATCGGGTTACGAGCAGTACTTC,-,-,TRBJ2-7,TRBV5-1
CASSLQGLLADTQYF,TGTGCCAGCAGTTTACAGGGGCTTCTTGCAGATACGCAGTATTTT,TRBD1,few,TRBJ2-3,TRBV6-5